This T cell receptor beta chain came from a study of shared clonotypes between healthy human individuals. The CDR3 totals 16 residues. Germline V gene lookup returns CDR1 SGDLS and CDR2 YYNGEE. V was pared by 7 bases and J by 7 bases, with 17 bases of the junction left unmatched. The assay was immunoSEQ multiplex PCR, and TCRdb's table has in-frame clones only and misses some. The repertoire has about 1,900,000 clones, approximately 94% of them found once; the top ten carry 0.95% to 1.5%. Terminally differentiated effector memory CD45RA+ cells were excluded by CCR7 positive selection of CD45RO-negative cells.

What was sequenced was naive CD8+ T cells sorted from blood. This sequence was found in a man between 18 and 35 years old in good health. The rearrangement uses TRBV9 and TRBJ2-5; 9 bases align to TRBD2. CDR3 bases: TGTGCCAGCCCCTCAAGACGGCGGGAGGGCCAGGGGACCCAGTACTTC. Its translation is CASPSRRREGQGTQYF.